This TCR beta chain was identified in a study of blood T cell repertoires in COVID-19. Trimming removed 7 bases at V and 6 bases at J, with 21 bases between. The CDR3 loop spans 15 amino acids. Per germline, CDR1 SGDLS and CDR2 YYNGEE. Before they entered the study, exposed participants had met a COVID-19 case within 2 weeks. This clone was found once. Source study methods: Amplification of reference gene primers was used by the study to estimate nucleated cell counts. Generated by immunoSEQ multiplex PCR, the TCRdb table keeps only in-frame clones and is missing some. The V and J calls and clone size are taken from that table; D and trimming were inferred from the DNA. The data show about 160,000 clones, with approximately 90% seen just once and roughly 3.9% held by the top ten.

The chain employs TRBV9 and TRBJ2-3; tentatively, D is TRBD1 (6 bases). The clonotype comes from a woman aged 35 to 49 who had been exposed to COVID-19. The sequencing input was PBMCs or T cells enriched from blood (not recorded which). The CDR3 region is CASSRDTSFGDTQYF. The CDR3 DNA reads TGTGCCAGCTCCCGGGACACGAGTTTTGGGGATACGCAGTATTTT.